The 21 T cell receptor beta chains given below trace back to one sample, sequenced in a study of early T cells in non-severe SARS-CoV-2 infection. TCRdb re-called the 5' RACE reads with MiXCR, one entry per CDR3 protein. The sample holds about 100,000 distinct CDR3 sequences; 11% are singletons and the top ten take under 9%. The sequenced sample consisted of whole blood. All receptors derive from an adult who was a healthcare worker with PCR-confirmed SARS-CoV-2 infection or an uninfected control (not recorded which).

This clonotype is medium-sized. The chain couples TRBV6-2 or TRBV6-3 to TRBJ2-1; D uncertain. Trimming left V 4 bases short and J 6 bases short, with 4 bases between. The CDR3 runs 11 residues. Germline CDR1 and CDR2: MNHEY and SVGEGT. The CDR3 spells CASSFVNEQFF. The CDR3 nucleotides are TGTGCCAGCAGTTTCGTCAATGAGCAGTTCTTC.

The table lists this clonotype with many counts. The CDR3 DNA reads TGTGCCAGCAGTTCGGGACAGTTTTACGAGCAGTACTTC. Protein sequence: CASSSGQFYEQYF. This chain uses TRBV25-1 with TRBJ2-7; 7 bases are shared with TRBD1. This CDR3 is 13 amino acids long. V shed 5 bases and J 4 bases; nucleotides not matched to a gene: 5. Germline CDR1 MGHDK, CDR2 SYGVNS.

At least ten counts were recorded for this clonotype. The chain couples TRBV7-2 to TRBJ2-7; TRBD1 might be the D (5 bases). Deletions cut 3 bases from V and 7 bases from J, with 13 bases between. The CDR3 has 13 residues. Per germline, CDR1 SGHTA and CDR2 FQGNSA. CDR3 region: CASSFSRAVEQYF. As DNA, the CDR3 is TGTGCCAGCAGCTTTAGCAGGGCCGTTGAGCAGTACTTC.

This clonotype was seen at least ten times. V is TRBV12-3 or TRBV12-4 and J is TRBJ1-4; 10 bases are shared with TRBD1. CDR3 size: 18 residues. The trim removed 2 bases at V and 8 bases at J, leaving 14 bases unmatched. CDR3 nucleotide sequence: TGTGCCAGCAGTTTATACTTTCCGGGACAGGGGTTTTGGGAAAAACTGTTTTTT. It specifies CASSLYFPGQGFWEKLFF.

The sample holds many counts of this clonotype. V gene TRBV28 combines with J gene TRBJ2-3; 7 nucleotides align to TRBD1. From germline, CDR1 is MDHEN and CDR2 SYDVKM. Trimming at V came to 7 bases and at J to 6 bases, leaving 10 bases not matched to a gene. The CDR3 covers 14 residues. The CDR3: CASTKGQPGDTQYF. The CDR3 nucleotides are TGTGCCAGCACCAAGGGACAGCCGGGGGATACGCAGTATTTT. Variable domain in full (rest from reference TRBV28 and TRBJ2-3): DVKVTQSSRYLVKRTGEKVFLECVQDMDHENMFWYRQDPGLGLRLIYFSYDVKMKEKGDIPEGYSVSREKKERFSLILESASTNQTSMYLCASTKGQPGDTQYFGPGTRLTVL.

This clonotype was detected many times. This rearrangement joins TRBV28 to TRBJ2-3, with D perhaps assigned TRBD1 or TRBD2 (5 bases each). Germline V gene data show CDR1 as MDHEN and CDR2 as SYDVKM. Trimming took off 7 bases at V and 0 bases at J, with 17 bases between the two ends. The CDR3 spans 16 residues. CDR3 in DNA: TGTGCCAGCACCCCGCTCCTAGGGGACAGCACAGATACGCAGTATTTT. Protein product: CASTPLLGDSTDTQYF.

This clonotype was counted between two and nine times. The chain has TRBV5-6 and TRBJ2-3, with D perhaps TRBD2 (6 bases). Germline V gene lookup returns CDR1 SGHDT and CDR2 YYEEEE. The CDR3 spans 14 residues. Deletions cut 0 bases from V and 6 bases from J, with 11 bases between. CDR3 sequence: CASSLVVGSDTQYF. CDR3 in DNA: TGTGCCAGCAGCTTGGTAGTCGGGAGTGATACGCAGTATTTT.

This clonotype has at least ten counts. CDR3 sequence: CSARDRRGRTVGGDQYF. In DNA, the CDR3 is TGCAGTGCTAGAGATCGCAGGGGGCGCACAGTGGGCGGGGACCAGTACTTC. V gene TRBV20-1 combines with J gene TRBJ2-7; 8 bases fit TRBD1. V was clipped by 0 bases and J by 10 bases; unmatched bases: 20. The V gene's germline CDR1 is DFQATT and CDR2 SNEGSKA (reference sequence). The CDR3 length is 17 residues.

This clonotype came up many times. The V call is TRBV6-1, the J call TRBJ1-4, with a possible D match to TRBD1 (5 bases). This CDR3 contains 14 residues. V lost 8 bases, J lost 7 bases, and 17 bases lay in between. CDR1 MNHNS and CDR2 SASEGT come from the germline V gene. The CDR3 region has the DNA TGTGCCAGCGCCACGGGGCCCGGTAGTGAAAAACTGTTTTTT. This encodes CASATGPGSEKLFF.

CDR3 sequence reads: CAWKGLANQPQHF. The CDR3 DNA reads as TGTGCCTGGAAGGGACTCGCCAATCAGCCCCAGCATTTT. The J gene is TRBJ1-5, the V gene TRBV30, with D tentatively TRBD1 (5 bases). The V and J ends lost 4 bases and 3 bases respectively, with 10 bases between them. The CDR3 has 13 amino acids. Germline-derived CDR1 and CDR2 are GTSNPN and SVGIG (reference sequence).

This clonotype occurred many times. CDR3 nucleotide sequence: TGTGCCAGCAGCCGGACGTCAAAGGTAGTAGTTTTCTTT. This encodes CASSRTSKVVVFF. V gene TRBV11-2 combines with J gene TRBJ1-1; D remains unclear. The length of the CDR3 is 13 residues. V was pared by 5 bases and J by 13 bases, with 20 bases between. Germline V gene sequence: CDR1 SGHAT, CDR2 FQNNGV.

This clonotype was seen a handful of times. The V call is TRBV6-6, the J call TRBJ1-6; a possible D gene is TRBD1 (5 bases). This CDR3 spans 16 amino acids. V was clipped by 4 bases and J by 0 bases, with 10 bases between them. Germline assignment: CDR1 MNHNY and CDR2 SVGAGI (reference sequence). Here the CDR3 reads CASSFEGISYNSPLHF. DNA of the CDR3: TGTGCCAGCAGTTTTGAGGGGATCTCCTATAATTCACCCCTCCACTTT.

V usage is TRBV2 and J usage is TRBJ2-7; D might be TRBD2 (5 bases). V was pared by 7 bases and J by 7 bases, with 8 bases between. The CDR3 spans 10 residues. The germline gives CDR1 SNHLY, CDR2 FYNNEI. CDR3 DNA: TGTGCCAGCAATGAGGGAGAGCAGTACTTC. Encoded protein: CASNEGEQYF.

In this sample, this clonotype turned up many times. The V gene is TRBV29-1, the J gene TRBJ2-2; tentative D call: TRBD2 (5 bases). V lost 4 bases and J 1 base, leaving 7 bases between the germline ends. Per germline, CDR1 SQVTM and CDR2 ANQGSEA. There are 13 residues in the CDR3. CDR3 in amino acids: CSVGTLNTGELFF. In DNA, the CDR3 is TGCAGCGTTGGGACTTTGAACACCGGGGAGCTGTTTTTT.

This clonotype was recorded a few times. The gene calls are TRBV9 and TRBJ2-2; D gene ambiguous. Germline V gene sequence: CDR1 SGDLS, CDR2 YYNGEE. Trimming removed 0 bases from V and 1 base from J, with 4 bases in between. The CDR3 totals 14 residues. The CDR3 nucleotides are TGTGCCAGCAGCGTAGGGATGAACACCGGGGAGCTGTTTTTT. Translated: CASSVGMNTGELFF. The entire variable domain, with the rest obtained from reference TRBV9 and TRBJ2-2, is as follows: DSGVTQTPKHLITATGQRVTLRCSPRSGDLSVYWYQQSLDQGLQFLIQYYNGEERAKGNILERFSAQQFPDLHSELNLSSLELGDSALYFCASSVGMNTGELFFGEGSRLTVL.

The rearrangement links TRBV20-1 to TRBJ2-1; possibly TRBD2 for D (7 bases). The CDR3 spans 14 residues. The ends were cut back, 0 bases at V and 8 bases at J, with 14 bases in the middle. CDR1 DFQATT and CDR2 SNEGSKA come from the germline V gene (reference sequence). In DNA form, the CDR3 reads TGCAGTGCTAGAGATGTGGGGGGGCCCTATGAGCAGTTCTTC. Amino acid sequence: CSARDVGGPYEQFF.

This chain connects TRBV5-1 to TRBJ2-7; 10 nucleotides align to TRBD1. CDR3 length: 14 residues. The germline CDR1 and CDR2 sequences are SGHRS and YFSETQ. The trim removed 3 bases at V and 3 bases at J, leaving 3 bases unmatched. The CDR3 region has the DNA TGCGCCAGCAGCTCGGGACAGGGGAACTACGAGCAGTACTTC. Its protein is CASSSGQGNYEQYF.

This clonotype turned up a few times. The chain employs TRBV10-3 and TRBJ2-7; 16 bases line up with TRBD2. The CDR3 length is 16 residues. In germline, CDR1 is ENHRY, CDR2 SYGVKD. The trim removed 7 bases at V and 5 bases at J, leaving 8 bases unmatched. The CDR3 DNA is TGTGCCATCACTGGGACTAGCGGGAGGGCAATCCACGAGCAGTACTTC. Translation: CAITGTSGRAIHEQYF.

This clonotype was observed a few times. The V call is TRBV28, the J call TRBJ2-7; no definite D call. This CDR3 spans 14 amino acids. Germline CDR1 reads MDHEN; CDR2 reads SYDVKM. Trimming left V 1 base short and J 3 bases short, with 10 bases between. CDR3 DNA sequence: TGTGCCAGCAGTTTATCGACGGAGAACTACGAGCAGTACTTC. This sequence encodes CASSLSTENYEQYF.

This clonotype was picked up many times. The chain combines TRBV7-9 with TRBJ2-3, with D possibly TRBD2 on 6 matching bases. Trimming shortened V by 5 bases and J by 3 bases, and 12 bases separated the two germline ends. CDR1 SEHNR and CDR2 FQNEAQ come from the germline V gene (reference sequence). The CDR3 totals 14 residues. For the CDR3, the DNA is TGTGCCAGCAGCCACGGGAGCATAACAGATACGCAGTATTTT. It is translated as CASSHGSITDTQYF.

This clonotype showed up many times. V gene TRBV2 combines with J gene TRBJ2-3; D gene unclear. Per germline, CDR1 SNHLY and CDR2 FYNNEI. V shed 8 bases and J shed 1 base, with 13 bases lying between them. The CDR3 length is 14 residues. CDR3 sequence reads: CASFRRVGTDTQYF. The CDR3 nucleotides read TGTGCCAGCTTTCGGCGAGTCGGCACAGATACGCAGTATTTT.